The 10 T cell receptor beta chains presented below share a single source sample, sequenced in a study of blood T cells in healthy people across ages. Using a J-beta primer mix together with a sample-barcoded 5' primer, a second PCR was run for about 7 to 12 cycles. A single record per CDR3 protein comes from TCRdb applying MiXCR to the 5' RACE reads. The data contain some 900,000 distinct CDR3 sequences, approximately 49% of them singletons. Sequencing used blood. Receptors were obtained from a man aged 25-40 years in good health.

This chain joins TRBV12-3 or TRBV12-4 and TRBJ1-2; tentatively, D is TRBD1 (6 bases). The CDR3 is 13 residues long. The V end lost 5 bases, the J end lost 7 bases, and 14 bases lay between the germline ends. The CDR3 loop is CASSPQGLSGYTF. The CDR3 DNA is TGTGCCAGCAGTCCACAGGGACTTAGTGGCTACACCTTC.

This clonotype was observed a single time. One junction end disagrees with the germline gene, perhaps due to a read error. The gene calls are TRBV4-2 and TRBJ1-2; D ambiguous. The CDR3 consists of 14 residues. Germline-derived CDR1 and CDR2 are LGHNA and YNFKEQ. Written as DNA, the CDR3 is TGTGTCAGCAGCCAAGATACTGGGAGCTATGGCTACACCTTC. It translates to CVSSQDTGSYGYTF.

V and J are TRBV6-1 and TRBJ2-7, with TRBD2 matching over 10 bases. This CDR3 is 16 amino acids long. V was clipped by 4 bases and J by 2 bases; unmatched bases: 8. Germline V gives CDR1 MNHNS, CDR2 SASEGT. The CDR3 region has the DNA TGTGCCAGCAGTGCCAGTCGACTAGCGGGCACCTACGAGCAGTACTTC. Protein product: CASSASRLAGTYEQYF.

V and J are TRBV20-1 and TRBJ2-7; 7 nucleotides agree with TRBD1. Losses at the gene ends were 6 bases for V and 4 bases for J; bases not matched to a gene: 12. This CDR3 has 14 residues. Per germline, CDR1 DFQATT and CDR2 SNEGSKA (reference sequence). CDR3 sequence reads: CSAKTPGQPYEQYF. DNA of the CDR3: TGCAGTGCCAAGACTCCGGGACAGCCTTACGAGCAGTACTTC.

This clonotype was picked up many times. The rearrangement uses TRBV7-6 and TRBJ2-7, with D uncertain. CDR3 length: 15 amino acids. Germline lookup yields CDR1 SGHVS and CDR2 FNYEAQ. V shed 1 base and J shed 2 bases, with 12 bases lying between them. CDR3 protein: CASSLDRGFTYEQYF. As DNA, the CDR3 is TGTGCCAGCAGCTTAGATCGCGGCTTTACCTACGAGCAGTACTTC.

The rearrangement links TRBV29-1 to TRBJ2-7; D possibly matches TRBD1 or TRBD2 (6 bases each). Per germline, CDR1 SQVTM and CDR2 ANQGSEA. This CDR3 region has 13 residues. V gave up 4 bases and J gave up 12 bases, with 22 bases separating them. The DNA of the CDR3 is TGCAGCGTTGTGGCAGGGGACCGGGACTCTCGGTACTTC. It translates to CSVVAGDRDSRYF.

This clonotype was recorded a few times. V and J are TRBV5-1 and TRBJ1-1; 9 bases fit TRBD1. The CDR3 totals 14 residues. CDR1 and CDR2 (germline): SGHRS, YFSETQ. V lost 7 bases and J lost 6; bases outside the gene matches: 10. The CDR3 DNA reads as TGCGCCAGCGCCACCGGGACAGGGATGCCTGAAGCTTTCTTT. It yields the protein CASATGTGMPEAFF.

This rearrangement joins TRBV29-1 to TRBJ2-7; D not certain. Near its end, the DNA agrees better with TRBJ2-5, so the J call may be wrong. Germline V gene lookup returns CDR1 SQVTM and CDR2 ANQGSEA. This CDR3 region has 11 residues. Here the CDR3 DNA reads TGCAGCGTTGCCCCCTTAGAGACCCAGTACTTC. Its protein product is CSVAPLETQYF.

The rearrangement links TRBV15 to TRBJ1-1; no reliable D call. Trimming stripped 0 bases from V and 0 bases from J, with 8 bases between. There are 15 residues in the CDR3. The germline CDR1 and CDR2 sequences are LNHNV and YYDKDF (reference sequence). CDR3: CATSREPAMNTEAFF. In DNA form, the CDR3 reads TGTGCCACCAGCAGAGAGCCGGCTATGAACACTGAAGCTTTCTTT.

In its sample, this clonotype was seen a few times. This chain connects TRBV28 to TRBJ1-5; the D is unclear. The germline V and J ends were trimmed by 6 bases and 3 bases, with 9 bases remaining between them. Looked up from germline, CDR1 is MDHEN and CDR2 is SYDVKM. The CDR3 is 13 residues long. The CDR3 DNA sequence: TGTGCCAGCAGATGGACCGACAATCAGCCCCAGCATTTT. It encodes CASRWTDNQPQHF. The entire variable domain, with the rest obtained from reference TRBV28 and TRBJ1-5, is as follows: DVKVTQSSRYLVKRTGEKVFLECVQDMDHENMFWYRQDPGLGLRLIYFSYDVKMKEKGDIPEGYSVSREKKERFSLILESASTNQTSMYLCASRWTDNQPQHFGDGTRLSIL.